Presented here are 21 T cell receptor beta chains from one specimen sequenced in a study of identifying expanded T cells in peripheral blood. TCRdb's copy holds only in-frame clones and misses some; the assay was immunoSEQ multiplex PCR. Found here are fewer than 130,000 clones, about 89% of them singletons; the top ten hold over 15%. Sequenced material: blood. These receptors were collected from a person between 18 and 75 years old in good health.

The chain employs TRBV6-1 and TRBJ2-7; 8 bases agree with TRBD1. The CDR3 contains 17 residues. Looked up from germline, CDR1 is MNHNS and CDR2 is SASEGT. With 6 bases clipped from V and 2 bases from J, the junction kept 15 bases outside the gene matches. CDR3 bases: TGTGCCAGCAGAGAACGCGGGACAGGAGATCAGACCTACGAGCAGTACTTC. Protein sequence: CASRERGTGDQTYEQYF.

J is TRBJ1-2 and V is TRBV5-6; unclear D gene. Trimming removed 7 bases from V and 1 base from J, with 17 bases in between. Germline CDR1 is SGHDT and CDR2 is YYEEEE. The CDR3 runs to 15 residues. The CDR3 spells CASSALRSDNYGYTF. In DNA, the CDR3 is TGTGCCAGCTCCGCCCTGAGGAGTGATAACTATGGCTACACCTTC. Supplemented by reference TRBV5-6 and TRBJ1-2, the full variable domain reads DAGVTQSPTHLIKTRGQQVTLRCSPKSGHDTVSWYQQALGQGPQFIFQYYEEEERQRGNFPDRFSGHQFPNYSSELNVNALLLGDSALYLCASSALRSDNYGYTFGSGTRLTVV.

This rearrangement joins TRBV7-2 to TRBJ2-7; either TRBD1 or TRBD2 may fit D (5 bases each). The CDR3 loop spans 13 amino acids. Germline V gives CDR1 SGHTA, CDR2 FQGNSA. V was trimmed by 5 bases and J by 1 base, leaving 9 bases between them. CDR3 protein: CASSRDRSYEQYF. In DNA, the CDR3 is TGTGCCAGCAGCCGGGACCGATCCTACGAGCAGTACTTC. Using reference TRBV7-2 and TRBJ2-7 for the parts outside the CDR3, the full variable domain is GAGVSQSPSNKVTEKGKDVELRCDPISGHTALYWYRQSLGQGLEFLIYFQGNSAPDKSGLPSDRFSAERTGGSVSTLTIQRTQQEDSAVYLCASSRDRSYEQYFGPGTRLTVT.

In this sample, this clone turned up once. This chain connects TRBV4-3 to TRBJ1-5; D might be TRBD1 (5 bases). The length of the CDR3 is 20 residues. Per the germline V gene, CDR1 is LGHNA and CDR2 is YSLEER. V gave up 0 bases and J gave up 0 bases, with 21 bases separating them. DNA for the CDR3: TGCGCCAGCAGCCAAGACGCGCAGCGAATCGACAGATATAGCAATCAGCCCCAGCATTTT. Protein: CASSQDAQRIDRYSNQPQHF.

The chain employs TRBV9 and TRBJ1-2; 10 nucleotides align to TRBD1. After removal of 4 bases from V and 0 bases from J, the junction contained 6 bases not matched to a gene. The CDR3 runs 16 residues. The germline V gene has CDR1 SGDLS and CDR2 YYNGEE. CDR3 residues: CASSRGTGESNYGYTF. CDR3 sequence (DNA): TGTGCCAGCAGCCGCGGGACAGGGGAGTCTAACTATGGCTACACCTTC.

The J gene is TRBJ2-1, the V gene TRBV28, with 7 bases fitting TRBD2. CDR1 is MDHEN and CDR2 is SYDVKM in the germline V gene. The CDR3 is made up of 15 amino acids. V gave up 4 bases and J gave up 2 bases; unmatched junction bases: 5. CDR3 nucleotides: TGTGCCAGCAGTTCGACTAGCCTCGCCTACAATGAGCAGTTCTTC. Translated, it gives CASSSTSLAYNEQFF.

This chain connects TRBV7-9 to TRBJ1-6, with 7 bases lining up with TRBD1. J gave up 6 bases and V 5 bases, and 4 bases lay outside the gene matches. CDR1 and CDR2 (germline): SEHNR, FQNEAQ (reference sequence). There are 14 residues in the CDR3. This chain's CDR3 is CASSLRQGNSPLHF. Here the CDR3 DNA reads TGTGCCAGCAGCCTGAGACAGGGTAATTCACCCCTCCACTTT.

The rearrangement uses TRBV2 and TRBJ2-2, with TRBD1 as a possible D gene (7 bases). This CDR3 is built from 14 residues. V was shortened by 6 bases and J by 7 bases, with 15 bases between the two germline ends. From germline, CDR1 is SNHLY and CDR2 FYNNEI. CDR3 sequence: CASRVLQGGGELFF. In nucleotides, the CDR3 is TGTGCCAGCAGGGTACTTCAGGGGGGCGGGGAGCTGTTTTTT.

This chain links TRBV10-3 with TRBJ2-3; D not resolved. Germline V gives CDR1 ENHRY, CDR2 SYGVKD. The CDR3 has 15 residues. The germline V and J ends were trimmed by 1 base and 0 bases, with 8 bases remaining between them. The CDR3 spells CAISEFASSTDTQYF. DNA for the CDR3: TGTGCCATCAGTGAGTTCGCCTCTAGCACAGATACGCAGTATTTT.

The rearrangement joins TRBV6-5 to TRBJ2-7; D might be TRBD2 (5 bases). CDR3 length equals 14 residues. Trimming left V 2 bases short and J 5 bases short, with 13 bases between. Germline V gene sequence: CDR1 MNHEY, CDR2 SVGAGI. The DNA for the CDR3 is TGTGCCAGCAGTTACCTCCCGGGGAAAGACGAGCAGTACTTC. Protein: CASSYLPGKDEQYF.

This chain joins TRBV19 and TRBJ2-7; D possibly uses TRBD1 or TRBD2 (5 bases each). Deletions cut 0 bases from V and 0 bases from J, with 12 bases between. CDR1 and CDR2 (germline): LNHDA, SQIVND (reference sequence). This CDR3 region has 16 residues. The CDR3 spells CASSIDGTPSSYEQYF. The CDR3 DNA is TGTGCCAGTAGTATAGATGGGACGCCTAGCTCCTACGAGCAGTACTTC. The entire variable domain, with the rest obtained from reference TRBV19 and TRBJ2-7, is as follows: DGGITQSPKYLFRKEGQNVTLSCEQNLNHDAMYWYRQDPGQGLRLIYYSQIVNDFQKGDIAEGYSVSREKKESFPLTVTSAQKNPTAFYLCASSIDGTPSSYEQYFGPGTRLTVT.

The chain has TRBV5-1 and TRBJ2-7, with 7 bases matching TRBD1. V lost 2 bases to trimming and J lost 4 bases; unmatched junction nucleotides: 6. Germline assignment: CDR1 SGHRS and CDR2 YFSETQ. The CDR3 covers 14 residues. The CDR3 here is CASSLGGPGYEQYF. The CDR3 DNA follows: TGCGCCAGCAGCTTAGGGGGCCCGGGGTACGAGCAGTACTTC.

As DNA, the CDR3 is TGTGCCAGCAGTTTTGAGGGGGGCATGAACACTGAAGCTTTCTTT. Its translation is CASSFEGGMNTEAFF. The genes are TRBV28 and TRBJ1-1, with TRBD1 as a possible D gene (6 bases). CDR1 MDHEN and CDR2 SYDVKM come from the germline V gene. Trimming left V 3 bases short and J 0 bases short, with 11 bases between. The CDR3 totals 15 residues.

The genes are TRBV19 and TRBJ1-2; D is perhaps TRBD1 (5 bases). Germline V lookup: CDR1 LNHDA, CDR2 SQIVND (reference sequence). V was trimmed by 10 bases and J by 0 bases, leaving 21 bases between them. This CDR3 is 16 amino acids long. The CDR3 bases are TGTGCCACATTCGGATCAGGGAGGGGTGCTAACTATGGCTACACCTTC. It encodes CATFGSGRGANYGYTF.

The rearrangement links TRBV9 to TRBJ2-5; D tentatively fits TRBD1 or TRBD2 (5 bases each). The CDR3 has 16 amino acids. Germline lookup yields CDR1 SGDLS and CDR2 YYNGEE. Trimming removed 10 bases from V and 5 bases from J, with 27 bases in between. CDR3 protein: CAEGSGQVFFCETQYF. CDR3 coding DNA: TGTGCCGAGGGGTCAGGGCAAGTCTTTTTCTGCGAGACCCAGTACTTC.

The V call is TRBV6-5, the J call TRBJ1-1; no reliable D call. The CDR3 consists of 14 residues. The germline V gene has CDR1 MNHEY and CDR2 SVGAGI. V lost 1 base and J lost 6, with 12 bases in between. The CDR3 reads CASSYFAGSPEAFF. The CDR3 nucleotides are TGTGCCAGCAGTTACTTCGCAGGCAGCCCTGAAGCTTTCTTT.

J is TRBJ2-3 and V is TRBV13; the D is unclear. The germline V gene encodes CDR1 PRHDT and CDR2 FYEKMQ (reference sequence). Trimming took 3 bases from V and 1 from J, leaving 8 bases between them. CDR3 size: 14 residues. The CDR3 loop reads CASSFDGGTDTQYF. Here the CDR3 DNA reads TGTGCCAGCAGCTTTGACGGTGGCACAGATACGCAGTATTTT.

The chain is built from TRBV29-1 and TRBJ1-2; D gene unclear. CDR1 and CDR2 (germline): SQVTM, ANQGSEA. V was trimmed by 2 bases and J by 7 bases, leaving 8 bases between them. CDR3 length: 11 amino acids. The CDR3 loop is CSVEIPLGYTF. The CDR3 DNA sequence: TGCAGCGTTGAAATCCCCCTTGGCTACACCTTC.

The CDR3 is CASRDEKLFF. CDR3 bases: TGTGCCAGCAGGGATGAAAAACTGTTTTTT. This chain uses TRBV6-1 with TRBJ1-4; D gene unclear. CDR1 MNHNS and CDR2 SASEGT come from the germline V gene. There are 10 residues in the CDR3. Trimming took off 6 bases at V and 6 bases at J, with 2 bases between the two ends.

This clone was counted between two and nine times. V usage is TRBV7-9 and J usage is TRBJ2-7, with D unclear. V shed 3 bases and J shed 7 bases, with 13 bases lying between them. CDR3 size: 13 residues. From germline, CDR1 is SEHNR and CDR2 FQNEAQ (reference sequence). In nucleotides, the CDR3 is TGTGCCAGCAGCTTCCTAGGGTACCGGGAGCAGTACTTC. Residues: CASSFLGYREQYF.

This rearrangement joins TRBV5-6 to TRBJ2-6, with 11 nucleotides matching TRBD1. Germline CDR1 SGHDT, CDR2 YYEEEE. The CDR3 extends over 17 amino acids. V was clipped by 4 bases and J by 3 bases; unmatched bases: 6. The CDR3 region has the DNA TGTGCCAGCAGCGGGGGACAGGGGGTCGGTGGGGCCAACGTCCTGACTTTC. Amino acid sequence: CASSGGQGVGGANVLTF.